This T cell receptor beta chain came from a study of cytomegalovirus exposure and HLA in healthy donors (dated 2017 in TCRdb). Background on the whole study: An earlier analysis of under 600 of the donors reported 276 Gb of sequence data and some 120 million unique TCR beta sequences from roughly 180 million T cells. Of the 398 genotyped donors, approximately 82% fell in the genetic ancestry cluster associated with self-reported Caucasian donors. In the later analysis, no new phenotypic data were used to find candidate immune exposures; instead, reliance was placed on TCR beta sequences and their occurrence across donors. Along with the roughly 670-subject first cohort, a separate validation cohort of over a hundred different subjects was used. High-throughput TCR immunosequencing, statistical association of individual TCRs with disease status, and machine learning were combined to predict cytomegalovirus infection status. A later analysis re-analyzed previously published TCR beta repertoires from 660 or so donors and added high-resolution HLA genotyping to study TCR occurrence patterns. Approximately 310 gigabases of sequencing data and 70 million to 85 million unique TCR sequences were included in an early release covering under 650 HLA-typed donors. An earlier analysis of about 620 of the donors applied high-throughput TCR beta sequencing to assess whether each TCR beta V gene segment acted as functional or pseudogenic. Alongside the repertoire data, information on donor age, sex, ethnicity and CMV serostatus was compiled. The study used immunosequencing to profile the T cell repertoires of several hundred subjects and linked those repertoires to cytomegalovirus serostatus. Because of strong linkage in the cohort, 5 or 6 DR-DQ haplotypes were treated as single units for association and clustering. The study aimed to test whether signatures of past pathogen exposure could be identified by cataloging public T cell receptors. Every repertoire in the discovery cohort had been generated on one and the same sequencing platform. Typing coverage varied by locus: 629-630 donors for A, B, C, DRB1 and DQB1; approximately 500 for DQA1; approximately 570 for DPA1; roughly 450 for DPB1. On average, about 200,000 unique TCR beta nucleotide sequences were sequenced per donor among roughly 430 genotyped donors of the cohort, with 15% to 20% of those sequences being non-productive. Genome-wide SNP genotypes for about 65% of the roughly 670 donors were used in a later genetic analysis, which treated that subset as a discovery cohort. HLA typing included class I and class II loci at four-digit resolution. General conclusions and limits of the study: In a later analysis, the rate of TCR association differed among HLA loci, with DRB1 alleles having the most associated TCRs and HLA-C alleles having the fewest. Linkage disequilibrium might explain the correlated functional status among segregating V segments, but an unknown experimental factor could not be excluded. Compared with equally common non-associated chains, HLA-associated TCR beta chains in a later analysis were more clonally expanded and had lower generation probabilities. A further reported finding was that TCR beta sequences accurately predicted the HLA-A and HLA-B alleles for most subjects in the first cohort. A group of highly shared sequence variants was considered likely to be a technical artifact of the sequencing pipeline. This cohort had only TCR beta chains sequenced, and the lack of alpha or paired-chain data limited which features could be detected. An earlier analysis of around 600 of the donors showed that most TCR beta V segments appeared in productive rearrangements either about 87% or about 30% of the time, which broadly matched IMGT annotations. Compared with the approximately 720-donor mean, donors in an Asian-associated ancestry cluster had fewer N-insertions in productive TCRs, according to a later genetic analysis. In vitro tests confirmed that a few of the cytomegalovirus-associated TCR beta chains recognize cytomegalovirus antigens. Presence/absence analyses assumed roughly uniform sequencing depth across donors, an assumption that may not hold. Strong co-occurrence of HLA alleles, especially DR and DQ, made assigning TCR associations to individual alleles difficult. The authors suggested that the approach could potentially be extended to other disease states and immunological phenotypes. Because HLA typing was missing for some donors at each locus, association tests included only the typed subset. Some IMGT-functional V segments, including TRBV6-2 and TRBV6-3, could not be distinguished by the 87-base-pair reads and were therefore excluded. The classifier was reported to diagnose cytomegalovirus status with high specificity and sensitivity in both the original and validation cohorts. Several of the top co-occurrence clusters appeared to be linked to parvovirus B19, influenza, CMV and Epstein-Barr virus, according to a later analysis. A later analysis found that most CMV-associated TCR beta chains appeared HLA-restricted, with HLA associations seemingly driven largely by CMV exposure. The study listed 150 to 200 TCR beta chains as associated with cytomegalovirus. A later analysis associated 16,951 TCR beta sequences with specific HLA alleles at a false discovery rate of 0.05. A later genetic analysis associated a missense DCLRE1C variant with V-gene and J-gene trimming of TCR beta chains, and an independent cohort replicated the association. The only immune exposure information available for the cohort was CMV serostatus. Because counts were too low, around 17 rarely observed V segments, including chromosome 9 orphons, were left out of the earlier analysis of some 640 of the donors. Most TCR sequences were observed very rarely across donors, whereas some public TCRs were present in many individuals.

The protocol used for the library was the immunoSEQ multiplex PCR assay. The multiplex PCR relied on a mix of 60 forward primers for TCR Vbeta segments and 13 reverse primers for TCR Jbeta segments. The CDR3 region of rearranged TCR beta genes was amplified from genomic DNA by a multiplex PCR assay. The Illumina HiSeq System was used to sequence the amplified TCR beta libraries as 87-base-pair reads. The source study handled its data this way. In a later analysis, about 80 million unique TCR beta chains were counted across the approximately 670 repertoires, and roughly 11 million of these chains were shared by at least two donors. Raw reads were error-corrected and collapsed into unique sequences with a nearest-neighbor algorithm that merged closely related sequences to remove PCR and sequencing errors. CDR3 sequences were aligned to IMGT reference sequences to assign V, D and J gene segments. Each retained sequence needed at least a six-nucleotide match to both a V gene segment and a J gene segment. A rearrangement counted as productive if the CDR3 had no stop codons and remained in frame with V and J, and every other rearrangement counted as non-productive. Following IMGT convention, CDR3 was defined as the stretch from the second conserved V-encoded cysteine to the conserved J-encoded phenylalanine. Sequences without an unambiguous match to a single V gene segment were excluded from the earlier analysis of a few hundred of the donors. In an earlier analysis of some 590 of the donors, a V segment was called functional when productive rearrangements were above 56.7%, and segregating when the standard deviation between donors exceeded 5%. A statistical classification framework was developed to diagnose cytomegalovirus status using the catalog of TCR beta chain sequences. A later analysis assigned V and J genes by comparing TCR nucleotide sequences with IMGT/GENE-DB human TR gene sequences. Using the TCRdist pipeline, a later analysis assigned CDR3 sequences along with most-parsimonious VDJ recombination scenarios. In a later analysis, each TCR beta chain was defined by its CDR3 amino acid sequence together with its V-gene family, and reads without a unique V-gene family were excluded. A later analysis removed several hundred highly shared, low-generation-probability nucleotide sequences to deal with suspected cross-contamination and a sequencing artifact. A later analysis calculated a clonal expansion index for each public chain from normalized within-repertoire ranks of inferred template counts. Generation probabilities in a later analysis came from a VDJ recombination model fitted to out-of-frame rearrangements, and those results were checked against IGoR. Hypergeometric tests were used in a later analysis to score TCR-TCR, TCR-HLA and TCR-CMV co-occurrence, with a repertoire-size bias correction applied to the TCR pairs. To estimate false discovery rates, a later analysis permuted the HLA or CMV assignments 20 times. In a later analysis, co-occurring TCRs were grouped using DBSCAN, and TCRdist sequence similarity was added for clustering within HLA-allele-positive subsets. Repertoires with fewer than 30,000 or more than 120,000 public chains, plus five repertoires with anomalous nucleotide sharing, were excluded from co-occurrence clustering. What TCRdb holds here is the immuneACCESS table cut down to in-frame rearrangements. Part of the clones is not present; checked against another copy, under half of the missing clones reflect an unresolved V gene, and the others are unexplained. V and J calls and clone size are as listed in that table; D and trimming were resolved from the DNA. Recorded for this sample are about 140,000 clones; over 60% of them occurred a single time. Over 6.5% of the sample belongs to the ten largest clones.

Of note for this clone: This clone's antigen is unknown. No qualities accompany the bases; no much larger clone lies one base away.

The cohort consisted of approximately 670 healthy bone marrow donors. At the time of sampling, all cohort members were nominally healthy, though unrecorded immune exposures were likely present. The donor was CMV seropositive and belonged to the group of 250 to 300 seropositive cohort members. A peripheral blood sample was provided by each donor, and peripheral blood mononuclear cells were used for TCR beta sequencing. The Qiagen DNeasy Blood Extraction Kit was used to extract genomic DNA from the blood cell samples. CDR1 and CDR2 (ENHRY, SYGVKD) derive from the germline V gene. From the cysteine up to the phenylalanine, the CDR3 has a length of 17 residues. CDR3 DNA is the only sequence kept; it has 51 bases, read in frame from the first base. V and J lose 3 bases and 3 bases, and a span of 21 bases separates them.

The source of this sequence is a man aged 35-49 years in good health and CMV-seropositive. This chain is built from TRBV10-3 and TRBJ2-7, with TRBD1 as a weak D call on 6 bases. Source material: PBMCs. The CDR3 amino acid sequence is: CAISEGFGTREHYEQYF. In nucleotides, the sequence is TGTGCCATCAGTGAAGGTTTTGGGACAAGGGAACACTACGAGCAGTACTTC.